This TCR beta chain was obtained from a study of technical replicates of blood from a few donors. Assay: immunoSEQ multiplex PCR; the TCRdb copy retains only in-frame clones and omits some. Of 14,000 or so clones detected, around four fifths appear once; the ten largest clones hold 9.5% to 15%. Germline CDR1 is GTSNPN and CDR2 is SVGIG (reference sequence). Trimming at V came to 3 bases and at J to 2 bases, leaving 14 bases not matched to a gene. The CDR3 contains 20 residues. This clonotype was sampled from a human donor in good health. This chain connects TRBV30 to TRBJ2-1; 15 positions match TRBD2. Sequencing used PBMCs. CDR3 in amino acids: CAWSIMRTSGRDVTYNEQFF. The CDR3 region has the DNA TGTGCCTGGAGCATAATGAGGACTAGCGGGAGGGATGTTACCTACAATGAGCAGTTCTTC.